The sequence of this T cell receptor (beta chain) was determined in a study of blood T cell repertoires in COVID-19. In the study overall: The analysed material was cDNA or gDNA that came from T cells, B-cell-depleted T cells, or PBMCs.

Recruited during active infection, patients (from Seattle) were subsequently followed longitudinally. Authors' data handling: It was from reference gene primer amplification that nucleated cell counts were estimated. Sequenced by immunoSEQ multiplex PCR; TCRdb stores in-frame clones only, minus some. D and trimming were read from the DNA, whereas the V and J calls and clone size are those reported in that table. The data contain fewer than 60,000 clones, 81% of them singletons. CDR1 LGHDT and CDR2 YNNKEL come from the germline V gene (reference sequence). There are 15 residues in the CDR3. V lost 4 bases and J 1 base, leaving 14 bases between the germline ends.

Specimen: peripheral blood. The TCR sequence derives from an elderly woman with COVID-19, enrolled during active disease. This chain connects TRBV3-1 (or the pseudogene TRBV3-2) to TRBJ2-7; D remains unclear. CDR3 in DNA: TGTGCCAGCAGCCCCCCGGGTAGTCTTTCCTACGAGCAGTACTTC. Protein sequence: CASSPPGSLSYEQYF.